The following is a T cell receptor beta chain sequence with its context. What it recognizes is unknown. This sample was included in a study of T cell responses to AZD1222 COVID-19 vaccine. Overall study results and limits: Unmutated regions of variants are reportedly targeted by nearly half of spike-specific TCRs. An increase in Spike-specific TCR breadth and depth was observed after two AZD1222 doses. The donors showed a predominance of white British ancestry and of females, with possible underestimation of clonal diversity.

Pooling covered second doses at about 4 or about 12 weeks. Produced via immunoSEQ multiplex PCR; TCRdb's table is partial and in-frame only. The sample records around 150,000 clones, roughly 94% being singletons. Sequences were derived from peripheral blood, sampled 28 days after the second AZD1222 dose. This clonotype originated in an adult who received the AZD1222 COVID-19 vaccine.

CDR3 region: CASSQETPGVSGGHEQYF. CDR3 DNA sequence: TGTGCCAGCAGCCAAGAAACCCCTGGGGTTAGCGGGGGACACGAGCAGTACTTC. The chain links TRBV4-2 to TRBJ2-7; TRBD2 matches at 9 bases. J lost 5 bases, V lost 0 bases, and 14 bases had no gene match. Germline CDR1 LGHNA, CDR2 YNFKEQ. CDR3 size: 18 residues.